A selection of T cell receptor beta chains follows, all from one sample in a study of blood T cell repertoires in COVID-19. Method: immunoSEQ multiplex PCR; TCRdb's copy keeps in-frame clones and lacks some. The sample holds fewer than 150,000 clones, around 90% seen once. The sequenced material came from peripheral blood. The receptors stem from a woman older than 75 with acute or convalescent COVID-19. The CDR3 runs from the conserved cysteine through the conserved F or W. The D gene is left open where the match is weak. The size entry is marked missing in some rows and otherwise reads once, few, many or a size class.

j_call: TRBJ1-1; clone_size: .; d_call: .; v_call: TRBV7-3; cdr3_aa: CASSRGQNTEAFF; cdr3_nt: TGTGCCAGCAGCAGGGGACAGAACACTGAAGCTTTCTTT
j_call: TRBJ2-7; clone_size: .; d_call: .; v_call: TRBV6-6; cdr3_aa: CASRKQESEQYF; cdr3_nt: TGTGCCAGCAGGAAACAGGAGAGTGAGCAGTACTTC
j_call: TRBJ1-6; clone_size: .; d_call: .; v_call: TRBV5-8; cdr3_aa: CASSLGRNSPLHF; cdr3_nt: TGTGCCAGCAGCTTGGGTCGGAATTCACCCCTCCACTTT
j_call: TRBJ1-4; clone_size: .; d_call: .; v_call: TRBV19; cdr3_aa: CASRAGRWSETNEKLFF; cdr3_nt: TGTGCCAGTAGGGCAGGGAGGTGGTCGGAAACTAATGAAAAACTGTTTTTT
j_call: TRBJ1-4; clone_size: .; d_call: .; v_call: TRBV2; cdr3_aa: CASKTGPRMVVGKLFF; cdr3_nt: TGTGCCAGCAAAACAGGTCCGCGAATGGTAGTTGGAAAACTGTTTTTT
j_call: TRBJ2-2; clone_size: once; d_call: .; v_call: TRBV18; cdr3_aa: CASSSLSTGELFF; cdr3_nt: TGTGCCAGCTCATCTCTATCCACCGGGGAGCTGTTTTTT
j_call: TRBJ2-1; clone_size: .; d_call: .; v_call: TRBV11-2; cdr3_aa: CASSLVGIEQFF; cdr3_nt: TGTGCCAGCAGCTTAGTTGGCATCGAGCAGTTCTTC
j_call: TRBJ1-1; clone_size: .; d_call: .; v_call: TRBV5-5; cdr3_aa: CASSRPGTINTEAFF; cdr3_nt: TGTGCCAGCAGCCGCCCCGGGACAATTAACACTGAAGCTTTCTTT
j_call: TRBJ2-7; clone_size: .; d_call: TRBD1; v_call: TRBV11-2; cdr3_aa: CASRPRQGKIYEQYF; cdr3_nt: TGTGCCAGCAGACCCAGACAGGGGAAGATCTACGAGCAGTACTTC
j_call: TRBJ2-7; clone_size: .; d_call: .; v_call: TRBV25-1; cdr3_aa: CASSEVGTTYEQYF; cdr3_nt: TGTGCCAGCAGTGAAGTGGGCACCACCTACGAGCAGTACTTC
j_call: TRBJ2-3; clone_size: .; d_call: TRBD1; v_call: TRBV7-9; cdr3_aa: CASSVIGTGTDTQYF; cdr3_nt: TGTGCCAGCAGCGTAATCGGGACAGGCACAGATACGCAGTATTTT
j_call: TRBJ1-2; clone_size: .; d_call: .; v_call: TRBV5-1; cdr3_aa: CASSLNRERGYTF; cdr3_nt: TGCGCCAGCAGCTTGAACAGGGAGCGGGGCTACACCTTC
j_call: TRBJ2-2; clone_size: .; d_call: TRBD2; v_call: TRBV29-1; cdr3_aa: CSAGLAGKHTGELFF; cdr3_nt: TGCAGCGCCGGACTAGCGGGGAAGCACACCGGGGAGCTGTTTTTT
j_call: TRBJ2-6; clone_size: .; d_call: TRBD2; v_call: TRBV9; cdr3_aa: CASSTRQGGGTWITSGANVLTF; cdr3_nt: TGTGCCAGCAGCACCCGCCAGGGCGGGGGGACTTGGATAACTTCTGGGGCCAACGTCCTGACTTTC
j_call: TRBJ1-5; clone_size: .; d_call: .; v_call: TRBV4-1; cdr3_aa: CASSQGSDQPQHF; cdr3_nt: TGCGCCAGCAGCCAAGGATCGGATCAGCCCCAGCATTTT
j_call: TRBJ1-3; clone_size: .; d_call: .; v_call: TRBV7-2; cdr3_aa: CASSLVFWGTGNTIYF; cdr3_nt: TGTGCCAGCAGCTTAGTATTTTGGGGAACAGGGAACACCATATATTTT
j_call: TRBJ2-3; clone_size: .; d_call: TRBD2; v_call: TRBV25-1; cdr3_aa: CASRAPGLAGTDTQYF; cdr3_nt: TGTGCCAGCAGAGCACCCGGGCTAGCGGGCACAGATACGCAGTATTTT
j_call: TRBJ2-3; clone_size: .; d_call: TRBD1; v_call: TRBV18; cdr3_aa: CASSPFTGDLTDTQYF; cdr3_nt: TGTGCCAGCTCACCTTTTACAGGGGATCTCACAGATACGCAGTATTTT
j_call: TRBJ1-6; clone_size: .; d_call: TRBD1; v_call: TRBV3-1/TRBV3-2; cdr3_aa: CASSHGTGSSYNSPLHF; cdr3_nt: TGTGCCAGCAGCCACGGGACAGGTAGCTCCTATAATTCACCCCTCCACTTT
j_call: TRBJ1-4; clone_size: .; d_call: .; v_call: TRBV5-1; cdr3_aa: CASSLAGFNEKLFF; cdr3_nt: TGCGCCAGCAGCTTGGCGGGGTTTAATGAAAAACTGTTTTTT
j_call: TRBJ1-2; clone_size: .; d_call: TRBD1; v_call: TRBV5-1; cdr3_aa: CASSASGQLGGYTF; cdr3_nt: TGCGCCAGCAGCGCCTCGGGACAGTTGGGGGGATACACCTTC
j_call: TRBJ1-5; clone_size: .; d_call: TRBD1; v_call: TRBV3-1/TRBV3-2; cdr3_aa: CASSLGQGDQPQHF; cdr3_nt: TGTGCCAGCAGCCTGGGACAGGGGGATCAGCCCCAGCATTTT
j_call: TRBJ1-6; clone_size: .; d_call: TRBD1; v_call: TRBV5-1; cdr3_aa: CASSLEGQSNSPLHF; cdr3_nt: TGCGCCAGCAGCTTGGAGGGACAGAGTAATTCACCCCTCCACTTT
j_call: TRBJ2-6; clone_size: .; d_call: .; v_call: TRBV18; cdr3_aa: CASSRASGANVLTF; cdr3_nt: TGTGCCAGCTCACGAGCCTCTGGGGCCAACGTCCTGACTTTC
j_call: TRBJ1-5; clone_size: .; d_call: .; v_call: TRBV28; cdr3_aa: CASSLSRVQGGQPQHF; cdr3_nt: TGTGCCAGCAGTTTATCGAGGGTACAGGGTGGCCAGCCCCAGCATTTT
j_call: TRBJ1-3; clone_size: few; d_call: .; v_call: TRBV7-2; cdr3_aa: CASSLNAGSGNTIYF; cdr3_nt: TGTGCCAGCAGCTTAAACGCAGGGTCTGGAAACACCATATATTTT
j_call: TRBJ2-3; clone_size: .; d_call: .; v_call: TRBV5-5; cdr3_aa: CASSLRQDSTDTQYF; cdr3_nt: TGTGCCAGCAGCTTGCGACAGGATAGCACAGATACGCAGTATTTT
j_call: TRBJ1-1; clone_size: .; d_call: .; v_call: TRBV5-6; cdr3_aa: CASSVGPVEAFF; cdr3_nt: TGTGCCAGCAGTGTTGGCCCAGTTGAAGCTTTCTTT
j_call: TRBJ2-7; clone_size: .; d_call: TRBD1; v_call: TRBV13; cdr3_aa: CASHERGRVEQYF; cdr3_nt: TGTGCCAGCCACGAAAGGGGGCGGGTCGAGCAGTACTTC
j_call: TRBJ1-5; clone_size: .; d_call: .; v_call: TRBV2; cdr3_aa: CASSDDSRYQPQHF; cdr3_nt: TGTGCCAGCAGTGACGACAGCAGGTATCAGCCCCAGCATTTT
j_call: TRBJ1-6; clone_size: .; d_call: TRBD1; v_call: TRBV27; cdr3_aa: CASSLRTRDRENSPLHF; cdr3_nt: TGTGCCAGCAGTTTGCGGACCCGGGACAGGGAAAATTCACCCCTCCACTTT
j_call: TRBJ2-7; clone_size: .; d_call: .; v_call: TRBV5-1; cdr3_aa: CASSLGSTEEQYF; cdr3_nt: TGCGCCAGCAGCTTGGGGAGTACGGAGGAGCAGTACTTC
j_call: TRBJ1-4; clone_size: .; d_call: TRBD1; v_call: TRBV30; cdr3_aa: CAWSAGTVNEKLFF; cdr3_nt: TGTGCCTGGAGCGCCGGGACAGTGAATGAAAAACTGTTTTTT
j_call: TRBJ2-3; clone_size: once; d_call: TRBD2; v_call: TRBV6-5; cdr3_aa: CASSVTGTITDTQYF; cdr3_nt: TGTGCCAGCAGCGTAACCGGGACTATCACAGATACGCAGTATTTT
j_call: TRBJ2-7; clone_size: .; d_call: TRBD2; v_call: TRBV27; cdr3_aa: CASSLYVSSGSYEQYF; cdr3_nt: TGTGCCAGCAGTTTATATGTTTCTAGCGGCTCCTACGAGCAGTACTTC
j_call: TRBJ1-6; clone_size: .; d_call: TRBD1; v_call: TRBV19; cdr3_aa: CASSLADRGQSPLHF; cdr3_nt: TGTGCCAGTAGTCTCGCCGACAGGGGGCAATCACCCCTCCACTTT
j_call: TRBJ2-1; clone_size: once; d_call: .; v_call: TRBV5-1; cdr3_aa: CASSSQGFEQFF; cdr3_nt: TGCGCCAGCAGCTCTCAGGGGTTTGAGCAGTTCTTC
j_call: TRBJ1-3; clone_size: .; d_call: .; v_call: TRBV29-1; cdr3_aa: CSVEGLPSSGNTIYF; cdr3_nt: TGCAGCGTTGAGGGGCTACCGAGCTCTGGAAACACCATATATTTT
j_call: TRBJ1-1; clone_size: .; d_call: TRBD1; v_call: TRBV5-1; cdr3_aa: CASSFGTGTVTEAFF; cdr3_nt: TGCGCCAGCAGCTTCGGGACAGGGACGGTCACTGAAGCTTTCTTT
j_call: TRBJ2-7; clone_size: .; d_call: .; v_call: TRBV5-1; cdr3_aa: CASSEQGYEQYF; cdr3_nt: TGCGCCAGCAGCGAACAGGGATACGAGCAGTACTTC